The count of the clone carrying this T cell receptor (beta chain) is one. The antigen is not known. This entry is derived from a study of shared clonotypes between healthy human individuals. Turning to the study itself: CD4 naive and memory got three plates each, CD8 naive two, CD8 memory one. Study-level findings and limits: Around 5% of naive CD4 clonotypes were common to several donors.

CD45RO-negative cells were positively selected for CCR7, leaving out terminally differentiated effector memory CD45RA+ cells. Every donor was a Caucasian adult from Nashville, Tennessee. CDR1 is MNHEY and CDR2 is SMNVEV in the germline V gene (reference sequence). CDR3 length: 15 amino acids. V lost 8 bases and J lost 1; bases outside the gene matches: 5. The test was conducted at deep level. Data came from immunoSEQ multiplex PCR; TCRdb stores just in-frame clones and leaves some out. Of more than 2 million clones detected, about 95% appear once; the ten largest clones hold about 1.1%. This receptor was identified in a man younger than 35 in good health. What was sequenced was naive CD8+ T cells sorted from blood. The V and J genes are TRBV27 and TRBJ2-5; 12 bases map to TRBD2. CDR3 region: CASGPGLAGQETQYF. The CDR3 DNA reads TGTGCCAGCGGCCCGGGACTAGCGGGCCAAGAGACCCAGTACTTC.